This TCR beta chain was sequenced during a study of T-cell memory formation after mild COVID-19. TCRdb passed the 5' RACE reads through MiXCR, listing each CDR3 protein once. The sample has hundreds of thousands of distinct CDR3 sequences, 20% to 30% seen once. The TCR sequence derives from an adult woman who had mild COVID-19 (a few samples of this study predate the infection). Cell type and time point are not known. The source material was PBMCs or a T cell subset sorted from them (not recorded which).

CDR3 region: CSARDGARGNEQFF. DNA of the CDR3: TGCAGTGCTAGAGACGGGGCCCGAGGCAATGAGCAGTTCTTC. V gene TRBV20-1 combines with J gene TRBJ2-1, with D perhaps assigned TRBD1 or TRBD2 (5 bases each). The CDR3 is 14 amino acids. V shed 0 bases and J shed 6 bases, with 12 bases lying between them. The germline CDR1 and CDR2 sequences are DFQATT and SNEGSKA (reference sequence).